This entry lists 10 T cell receptor beta chains sequenced from one sample in a study of blood T cells in healthy people across ages. Through a sample-barcoded 5' primer and a J-beta primer mix, a second PCR was run for roughly 7 to 11 cycles. TCRdb re-derived calls from the 5' RACE reads in MiXCR, one entry per CDR3 protein. The table includes some 900,000 distinct CDR3 sequences, under 50% detected once. The material sequenced was blood. The origin of the receptors is a man aged 25 to 40 in good health.

This clonotype was observed at least ten times. The chain uses TRBV6-5 and TRBJ1-2, with 7 bases matching TRBD1. After removal of 11 bases from V and 8 bases from J, the junction contained 5 bases not matched to a gene. This CDR3 has 10 residues. CDR1 and CDR2 (germline): MNHEY, SVGAGI. CDR3 in amino acids: CAGSGGGYTF. The DNA of the CDR3 is TGTGCCGGCTCAGGGGGAGGCTACACCTTC.

This clonotype has a handful of counts. This rearrangement joins TRBV20-1 to TRBJ2-1; TRBD2 is a possible D gene (6 bases). The CDR3 loop spans 15 amino acids. V gave up 6 bases and J gave up 0 bases, with 15 bases separating them. Germline-derived CDR1 and CDR2 are DFQATT and SNEGSKA (reference sequence). The CDR3 sequence is CSAPLGGSSYNEQFF. The CDR3 DNA is TGCAGTGCACCTCTCGGGGGTAGCTCCTACAATGAGCAGTTCTTC.

The chain combines TRBV4-1 with TRBJ2-6, with TRBD2 identical over 10 bases. Trimming took 1 base from V and 3 from J; bases not matched to a gene: 9. The germline V gene encodes CDR1 MGHRA and CDR2 YSYEKL. The CDR3 loop spans 19 amino acids. This CDR3 is CASSQGGTSERSGANVLTF. As DNA, the CDR3 is TGCGCCAGCAGCCAAGGGGGGACTAGCGAACGGAGTGGGGCCAACGTCCTGACTTTC.

Only one count was recorded for this clonotype. V gene TRBV14 combines with J gene TRBJ2-5; D uncertain. V was cut by 1 base and J by 2 bases, with 11 bases left in between. The CDR3 is 15 residues long. CDR1 and CDR2 from the germline V gene are SGHDN and FVKESK. CDR3 sequence reads: CASSQVQLGQETQYF. The CDR3 DNA follows: TGTGCCAGCAGCCAAGTGCAGCTCGGACAAGAGACCCAGTACTTC.

The V call is TRBV3-1, the J call TRBJ2-1; D not certain. CDR1 LGHDT and CDR2 YNNKEL come from the germline V gene (reference sequence). The germline V and J ends were trimmed by 3 bases and 6 bases, with 12 bases remaining between them. This CDR3 region has 14 residues. The CDR3, as DNA: TGTGCCAGCAGCCAGCAGCTGTCAGGCAATGAGCAGTTCTTC. It yields the protein CASSQQLSGNEQFF.

In this sample, this clonotype turned up many times. J is TRBJ1-2 and V is TRBV2, with 10 bases that match TRBD1. Germline CDR1 and CDR2: SNHLY and FYNNEI. V gave up 6 bases and J gave up 4 bases; unmatched junction bases: 5. The CDR3 sequence is 14 residues long. CDR3 nucleotide sequence: TGTGCCAGCAGGACAGGGGGCTCTAGCTATGGCTACACCTTC. Residues: CASRTGGSSYGYTF.

This chain connects TRBV7-6 to TRBJ2-1; no definite D call. The CDR3 sequence is 15 residues long. The germline V gene encodes CDR1 SGHVS and CDR2 FNYEAQ. V was trimmed by 4 bases and J by 0 bases, leaving 10 bases between them. Here the CDR3 DNA reads TGTGCCAGCAGCTCCCCTACCTACTCCTACAATGAGCAGTTCTTC. It is translated as CASSSPTYSYNEQFF. Based on the CDR3 plus reference TRBV7-6 and TRBJ2-1, the full variable domain is GAGVSQSPRYKVTKRGQDVALRCDPISGHVSLYWYRQALGQGPEFLTYFNYEAQQDKSGLPNDRFSAERPEGSISTLTIQRTEQRDSAMYRCASSSPTYSYNEQFFGPGTRLTVL.

This clonotype was found a few times. The J gene is TRBJ2-7, the V gene TRBV6-1; TRBD2 is a possible D gene (5 bases). V dropped 8 bases and J dropped 1 base, with 9 bases sitting between them. Germline V lookup: CDR1 MNHNS, CDR2 SASEGT. The CDR3 totals 12 residues. The CDR3 sequence: CASGSGSYEQYF. The DNA of the CDR3 is TGTGCCAGCGGGAGTGGTTCCTACGAGCAGTACTTC.

This clonotype appeared once. This chain's CDR3 is CASSSQSPIYNEQFF. CDR3 bases: TGTGCCAGCAGTTCACAATCCCCCATCTACAATGAGCAGTTCTTC. The chain employs TRBV12-3 or TRBV12-4 and TRBJ2-1, with D uncertain. The length of the CDR3 is 15 residues. Trimming removed 4 bases at V and 3 bases at J, with 13 bases between.

The sample holds a few counts of this clonotype. The rearrangement links TRBV19 to TRBJ2-7; 7 nucleotides line up with TRBD2. Trimming took 1 base from V and 4 from J; bases not matched to a gene: 1. Germline CDR1 reads LNHDA; CDR2 reads SQIVND (reference sequence). The CDR3 length is 13 residues. The CDR3 is CASSIVGGYEQYF. The CDR3 DNA reads as TGTGCCAGTAGTATAGTGGGAGGGTACGAGCAGTACTTC.